Reported below is one T cell receptor beta chain. This sample was taken from a study of blood T cell repertoires in COVID-19. For the study at large: Sites in the United States, Italy and Spain provided acute and convalescent COVID-19 samples. PBMCs, B-cell-depleted T cells, or T cells were the source of the cDNA or gDNA that made up the material.

This CDR3 comprises 20 residues. The V and J ends lost 0 bases and 4 bases, in that order; junction bases with no gene match: 18. Germline values: CDR1 SGDLS, CDR2 YYNGEE. Clones were sequenced by immunoSEQ multiplex PCR, and TCRdb holds only the in-frame ones, with some missing. The repertoire includes 240,000 or so clones, approximately 82% of them detected once, and 1.5% to 2% sits in the top ten. The sequence derives from an elderly woman with acute or convalescent COVID-19. The sample was peripheral blood. This rearrangement joins TRBV9 to TRBJ1-2; TRBD1 aligns across 10 bases. The CDR3 spells CASSVGSLVGTGVSGYGYTF. The CDR3 region has the DNA TGTGCCAGCAGCGTAGGTAGTCTTGTCGGGACAGGGGTTTCGGGCTATGGCTACACCTTC.